This T cell receptor (beta chain) was documented in a study of breast tumors, draining lymph nodes, adjacent tissues. Study outcomes and limitations: Tumor TCR diversity was below lymph nodes but above nontumor tissue.

Trimming cost V 2 bases and J 0 bases; bases outside gene matches: 3. CDR3 length: 15 amino acids. Germline V gene sequence: CDR1 MNHNS, CDR2 SASEGT. A note on this clonotype: Its antigen is unidentified.

TCRdb independently ran MiXCR on the multiplex PCR reads; one entry per CDR3 protein. Seen here are 12,000 or so distinct CDR3 sequences, 53% observed once, and the top ten hold more than 30%. Specimen: breast tumor tissue. The chain is built from TRBV6-1 and TRBJ2-7; 8 bases align to TRBD2. The receptor's source is a female donor with breast cancer. Some clones in this sample may be carry-over from other donors' samples. The CDR3 loop is CASSETGRASYEQYF. The CDR3 nucleotides are TGTGCCAGCAGTGAAACCGGGAGGGCCTCCTACGAGCAGTACTTC.